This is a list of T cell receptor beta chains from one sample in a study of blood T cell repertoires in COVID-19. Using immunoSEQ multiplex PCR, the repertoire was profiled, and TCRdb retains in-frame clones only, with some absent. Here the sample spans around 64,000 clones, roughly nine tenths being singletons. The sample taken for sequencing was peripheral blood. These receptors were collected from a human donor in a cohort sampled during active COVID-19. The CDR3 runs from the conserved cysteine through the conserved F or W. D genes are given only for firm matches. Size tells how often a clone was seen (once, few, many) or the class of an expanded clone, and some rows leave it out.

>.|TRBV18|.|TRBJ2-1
TGTGCCAGCTCACCACCGTTGACTTACAATGAGCAGTTCTTC
CASSPPLTYNEQFF
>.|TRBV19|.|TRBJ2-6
TGTGCCAGTAGTATAGCCAAATCTGGGGCCAACGTCCTGACTTTC
CASSIAKSGANVLTF
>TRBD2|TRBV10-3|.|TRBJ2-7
TGTGCCATCCGCGGGGGGAGCTCCTACGAGCAGTACTTC
CAIRGGSSYEQYF
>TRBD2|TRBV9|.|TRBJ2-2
TGTGCCAGCAGCGTAGAGGCGAGCGGGGGGTTGAACACCGGGGAGCTGTTTTTT
CASSVEASGGLNTGELFF
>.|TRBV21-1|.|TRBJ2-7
TGTGCCAGCAGCAAACCTTTGGAGAATCTGAGACGATACGAGCAGTACTTC
CASSKPLENLRRYEQYF
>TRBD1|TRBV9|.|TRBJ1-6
TGTGCCAGCAGCGCCCGACAGGGGGCTGCTAATTCACCCCTCCACTTT
CASSARQGAANSPLHF
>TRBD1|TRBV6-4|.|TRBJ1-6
TGTGCCAGCAGTCTCGGACAGGGAGGGGGTTCACCCCTCCACTTT
CASSLGQGGGSPLHF
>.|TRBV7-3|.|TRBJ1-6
TGTGCCAGCAGCTTATTGGCCAGTAATTCACCCCTCCACTTT
CASSLLASNSPLHF
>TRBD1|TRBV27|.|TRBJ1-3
TGTGCCAGCAGTCCCCTTGCCGGGACAGGAGGTGGAAACACCATATATTTT
CASSPLAGTGGGNTIYF
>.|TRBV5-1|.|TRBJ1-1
TGCGCCAGCAGCCCTCGAACAGGGATGAACACTGAAGCTTTCTTT
CASSPRTGMNTEAFF
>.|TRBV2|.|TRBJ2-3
TGTGCCAGCACTAGCCGGCGGCCAGCCGCAGATACGCAGTATTTT
CASTSRRPAADTQYF
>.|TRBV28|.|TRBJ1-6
TGTGCCAGCCACGTCCACAGCTTTAATTCACCCCTCCACTTT
CASHVHSFNSPLHF
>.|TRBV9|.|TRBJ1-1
TGTGCCAGCAGCACCTTACGCTCGGGGACTGAAGCTTTCTTT
CASSTLRSGTEAFF
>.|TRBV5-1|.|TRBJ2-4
TGCGCCAGCAGCTTGGAGATCACAACCAAAAACATTCAGTACTTC
CASSLEITTKNIQYF
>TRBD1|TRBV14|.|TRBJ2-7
TGTGCCAGCAGCCAAGAAATTGAGGCCGGACGGACAGGGGGAAGGCGGGCGAACTACGAGCAGTACTTC
CASSQEIEAGRTGGRRANYEQYF
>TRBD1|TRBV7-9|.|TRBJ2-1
TGTGCCAGCAACTGGGGACAGGGTGTAAGCAATGAGCAGTTCTTC
CASNWGQGVSNEQFF
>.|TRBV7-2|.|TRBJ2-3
TGTGCCAGCAGCCAACAAACAGGGATCGTGGATACGCAGTATTTT
CASSQQTGIVDTQYF
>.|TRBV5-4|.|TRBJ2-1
TGTGCCAGCAGCTTGTTTCCGGGGGTGAAGTTCTTC
CASSLFPGVKFF
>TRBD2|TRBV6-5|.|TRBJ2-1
TGTGCCAGCAGTTACTACGTTGGACTAGCGTCGTATGAGCAGTTCTTC
CASSYYVGLASYEQFF
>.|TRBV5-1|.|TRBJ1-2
TGCGCCAGCAGCTTGGGACTGGCCGACTATGGCTACACCTTC
CASSLGLADYGYTF
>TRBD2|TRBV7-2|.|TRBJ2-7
TGTGCCAGCAGCTTAAGACTAGCTAACTACGAGCAGTACTTC
CASSLRLANYEQYF
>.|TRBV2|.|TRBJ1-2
TGTGCCAGCAGCCCGGACAGCGTCGGTTATGGCTACACCTTC
CASSPDSVGYGYTF
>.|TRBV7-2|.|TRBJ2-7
TGTGCCAGCAGCTATTATGCAGCCTACGAGCAGTACTTC
CASSYYAAYEQYF
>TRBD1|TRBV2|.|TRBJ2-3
TGTGCCAGCAGCCCGGGACAGGGGGCGGGAGATACGCAGTATTTT
CASSPGQGAGDTQYF
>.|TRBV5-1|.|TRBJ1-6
TGCGCCAGCAGCTTACAGGGTATCTCTAATTCACCCCTCCACTTT
CASSLQGISNSPLHF
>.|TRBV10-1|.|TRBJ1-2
TGCGCCAGCAGTGGGCAGGGAATCGGGGGTGAAAGGGAAAACTATGGCTACACCTTC
CASSGQGIGGERENYGYTF
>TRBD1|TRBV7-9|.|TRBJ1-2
TGTGCCAGCAGCATTTCGACAGGGGGGCCGGGAGGCTACACCTTC
CASSISTGGPGGYTF
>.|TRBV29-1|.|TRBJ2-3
TGCAGCGTTGAGCAGGTTCAGGGATCCTCCACAGATACGCAGTATTTT
CSVEQVQGSSTDTQYF
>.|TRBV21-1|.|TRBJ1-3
TGTGCCAGCAGCAAAGCGCGACAGGCCTCTTTCTCTGGAAACACCATATATTTT
CASSKARQASFSGNTIYF
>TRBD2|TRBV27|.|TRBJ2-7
TGTGCCAGCAGCCCACACAGCGGGACCCACTACGAGCAGTACTTC
CASSPHSGTHYEQYF
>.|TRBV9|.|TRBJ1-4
TGTGCCAGCAGCCCTCTGACAAGAGCTAATGAAAAACTGTTTTTT
CASSPLTRANEKLFF
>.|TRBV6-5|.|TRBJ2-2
TGTGCCAGCAGTTCATCGAGCATACGGGGCGGGGAGCTGTTTTTT
CASSSSSIRGGELFF
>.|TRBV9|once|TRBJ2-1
TGTGCCAGCAGCGGGAGCGGACGTTTCAATGAGCAGTTCTTC
CASSGSGRFNEQFF